A single T cell receptor (beta chain) is shown here with its context. This table comes from immunoSEQ multiplex PCR, and its TCRdb copy is limited to in-frame clones, with some not included. The sample has around 300,000 clones; 90% are singletons. CDR1 and CDR2 from the germline V gene are SGHVS and FQNEAQ. The CDR3 contains 16 residues. Germline trimming cut 5 bases from V and 1 base from J; bases unmatched to any gene: 8. The data derive from a study of blood T cell repertoires in COVID-19. Specimen: PBMCs or T cells enriched from blood (not recorded which). The sequence came from a woman aged 18-29 years with acute COVID-19. The chain carries TRBV7-8 and TRBJ1-1; TRBD1 agrees at 9 bases. CDR3 region: CASSATGGWRNTEAFF. The DNA for the CDR3 is TGTGCCAGCAGCGCTACAGGGGGCTGGAGGAACACTGAAGCTTTCTTT. Complete variable domain (other parts from reference TRBV7-8 and TRBJ1-1): GAGVSQSPRYKVAKRGQDVALRCDPISGHVSLFWYQQALGQGPEFLTYFQNEAQLDKSGLPSDRFFAERPEGSVSTLKIQRTQQEDSAVYLCASSATGGWRNTEAFFGQGTRLTVV.